This T cell receptor (beta chain) comes out of a study of cytomegalovirus exposure and HLA in healthy donors. Both 60 Vbeta primers and 13 Jbeta primers went into the PCR. Assay used: immunoSEQ multiplex PCR; TCRdb lists only in-frame clones, some missing. The sample carries 110,000 or so clones, around 73% recorded once. The CDR3 is 15 amino acids. Per the germline V gene, CDR1 is SGHVS and CDR2 is FQNEAQ. After removal of 3 bases from V and 6 bases from J, the junction contained 4 bases not matched to a gene. Study-wide results and caveats: Being indistinguishable, some V segments were excluded, TRBV6-2 and TRBV6-3 among them. Presence/absence analyses supposed approximately even sequencing depth among donors.

Comments on this clone: As yet, its antigen is unknown.

The chain links TRBV7-8 to TRBJ2-3, with 12 bases aligning to TRBD2. The sample taken for sequencing was PBMCs. The sequence was obtained from a woman in her thirties in good health and CMV-seropositive. The CDR3 DNA reads TGTGCCAGCAGCTTTCTAGCGGGAGGGCCGGATACGCAGTATTTT. Encoded protein: CASSFLAGGPDTQYF.